The TCR beta chain under discussion was sequenced for a study of T cell responses to AZD1222 COVID-19 vaccine (dated by TCRdb to the early 2020s). The study in broad terms: Because spike-specific TCR depth and breadth did not differ between the two schedules, AZD1222 recipients who got a second dose at roughly 4 weeks were pooled with those who got a second dose at roughly 12 weeks. TCR sequencing covered some 240 trial participants: about 210 given two doses of AZD1222 and around 26 given two doses of MenACWY control vaccine. Enrollment into the trials was organized by age into subgroups of 18-55, 56-69 and 70-plus years, and those subgroups contained about 160, 30 and 59 TCR-sequenced participants, respectively. Broad study findings and their caveats: Participants were mostly white British, with more females than males. The authors suggested clonal diversity may have been underestimated. Only five or six AZD1222 recipients were SARS-CoV-2 seropositive at baseline, limiting conclusions about previously exposed vaccinees. The whole spike protein was spanned by vaccine-associated CD4 TCRs, and dominant responses were seen in regions 160-218 and 743-854. Because no day 14 peak-response samples were available, the repertoires could be characterized only after the peak T cell response. Reportedly, close to half of the unique spike-specific TCRs recognized epitopes lying outside the regions that are mutated in the B.1.351 and B.1.1.7 variants. After two AZD1222 doses, spike-specific TCR breadth and depth were significantly higher than at day 0 and than in MenACWY recipients. In the small 56-69-year group, the increase in depth fell short of significance, most likely because of low power.

V and J are truncated by 0 bases and 7 bases respectively, leaving an intervening sequence of 14 bases. Its CDR3 holds 16 amino acids, cysteine through phenylalanine. Only the CDR3 part of the read is kept: 48 bases, read in frame from the first base. From a lookup of the germline V gene, CDR1 and CDR2 are SGDLS and YYNGEE. Regarding this clone: Its antigen remains unidentified. No base quality information exists; no much larger clone differs at one position.

The CDR3 regions of human TCRbeta chains were analyzed by immunosequencing. The source study handled its data this way. TCRs in the repertoires were matched against a reference library of SARS-CoV-2-specific TCRs that had been generated with the MIRA antigen-specificity platform. Breadth was defined as the fraction of unique TCRs that were SARS-CoV-2-associated, and depth was defined as the fraction of total T cells that were SARS-CoV-2-associated. Using the MIRA data, every spike-specific TCR was mapped to the spike region that the TCR reacted to and assigned to either a CD4 or a CD8 class. Log10-transformed breadth and depth values were compared by one-way ANOVA with Sidak's multiple comparisons tests. TCRdb obtained this table from immuneACCESS and retained in-frame rearrangements with V and J assigned. These tables miss some clones; where compared with another copy, unresolved V genes account for less than half of the shortfall, and the remainder is unexplained. That table furnishes V, J and clone size, whereas the DNA furnished D and trimming. Present in this sample are 92,000 or so clones, 85% to 90% of which were seen just once. About a quarter of the sample rests with the top ten.

In light of the paper, this sample's time point label describes: baseline before first vaccination. Samples from vaccinated people were obtained from the UK trials COV001 and COV002, which included a single-blind randomized controlled phase 2/3 trial of AZD1222 (ChAdOx1 nCoV-19) in healthy adults. For TCRbeta chain sequencing, PBMC samples were collected from trial participants at day 0 and at day 28 after the second dose. The receptor comes from an adult in good health. The V gene is TRBV9 and the J gene is TRBJ1-6; the D gene is not confidently resolved. This specimen was peripheral blood, taken on day 0 of AZD1222 vaccination. The nucleotides are TGTGCCAGCAGCGTAGAAGGAGACCCGGGGAATTCACCCCTCCACTTT. Its translation is CASSVEGDPGNSPLHF.